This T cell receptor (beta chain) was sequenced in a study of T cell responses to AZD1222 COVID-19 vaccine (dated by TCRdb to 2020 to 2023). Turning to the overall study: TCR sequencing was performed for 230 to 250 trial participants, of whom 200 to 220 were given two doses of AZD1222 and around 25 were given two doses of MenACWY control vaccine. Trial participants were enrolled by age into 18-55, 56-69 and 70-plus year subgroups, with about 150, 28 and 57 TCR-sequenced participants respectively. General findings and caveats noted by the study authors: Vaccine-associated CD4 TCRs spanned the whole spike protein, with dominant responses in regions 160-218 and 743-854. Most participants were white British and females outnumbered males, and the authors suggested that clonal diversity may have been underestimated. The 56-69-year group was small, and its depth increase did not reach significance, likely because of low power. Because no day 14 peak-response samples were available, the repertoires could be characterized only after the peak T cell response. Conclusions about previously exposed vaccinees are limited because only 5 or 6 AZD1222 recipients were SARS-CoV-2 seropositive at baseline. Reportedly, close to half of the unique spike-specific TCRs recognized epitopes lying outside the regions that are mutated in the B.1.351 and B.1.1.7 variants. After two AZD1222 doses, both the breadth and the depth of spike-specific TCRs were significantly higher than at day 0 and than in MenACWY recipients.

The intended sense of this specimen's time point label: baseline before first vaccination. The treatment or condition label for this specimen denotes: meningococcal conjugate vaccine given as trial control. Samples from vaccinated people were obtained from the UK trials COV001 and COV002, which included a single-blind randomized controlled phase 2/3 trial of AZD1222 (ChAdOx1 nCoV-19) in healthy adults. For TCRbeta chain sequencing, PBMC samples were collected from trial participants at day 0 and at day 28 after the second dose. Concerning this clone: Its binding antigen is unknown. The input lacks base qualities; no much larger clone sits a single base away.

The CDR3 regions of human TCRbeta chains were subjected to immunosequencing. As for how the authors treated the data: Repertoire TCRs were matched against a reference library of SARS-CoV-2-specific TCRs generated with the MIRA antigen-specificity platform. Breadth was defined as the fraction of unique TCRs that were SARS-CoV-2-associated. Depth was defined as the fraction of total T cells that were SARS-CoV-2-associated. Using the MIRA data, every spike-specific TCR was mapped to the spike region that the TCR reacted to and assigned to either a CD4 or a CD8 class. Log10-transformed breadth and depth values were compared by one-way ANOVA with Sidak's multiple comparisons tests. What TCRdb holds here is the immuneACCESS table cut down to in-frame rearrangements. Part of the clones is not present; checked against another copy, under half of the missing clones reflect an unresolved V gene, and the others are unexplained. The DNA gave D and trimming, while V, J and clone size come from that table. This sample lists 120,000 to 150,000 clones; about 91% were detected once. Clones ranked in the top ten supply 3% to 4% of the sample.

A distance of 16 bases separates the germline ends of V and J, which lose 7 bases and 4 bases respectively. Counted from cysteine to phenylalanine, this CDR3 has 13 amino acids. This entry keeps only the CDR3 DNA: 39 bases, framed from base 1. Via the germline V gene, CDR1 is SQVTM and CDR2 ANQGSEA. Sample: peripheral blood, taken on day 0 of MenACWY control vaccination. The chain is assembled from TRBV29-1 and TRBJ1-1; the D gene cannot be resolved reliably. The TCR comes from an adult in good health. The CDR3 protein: CSAASPRGTEAFF. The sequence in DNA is TGCAGCGCTGCCTCACCTCGGGGCACTGAAGCTTTCTTT.